The rows below give T cell receptor beta chains drawn from one sample of a study of cytomegalovirus exposure and HLA in healthy donors. Here immunoSEQ multiplex PCR was the method, and the copy in TCRdb shows in-frame clones only, minus some. The table includes hundreds of thousands of clones, roughly 90% detected once. The material sequenced was PBMCs. All receptors derive from a woman aged 18-29 years in good health and CMV-seronegative. Each CDR3 is given with its conserved first and last residue. The D gene is left open where the match is weak. The size entry is marked missing in some rows and otherwise reads once, few, many or a size class.

cdr3_length j_call clone_size v_call d_call cdr3_nt cdr3_aa
16 TRBJ2-3 once TRBV7-9 TRBD2 TGTTCCAGCAGCTTAGGACTAGCGGGTGGCACAGATACGCAGTATTTT CSSSLGLAGGTDTQYF
15 TRBJ2-7 - TRBV9 - TGTGCCAGCAGCGTAGACGGCGGGACCTCCTACGAGCAGTACTTC CASSVDGGTSYEQYF
12 TRBJ1-6 - TRBV6-5 TRBD1 TGTGCCACCAGACAGGGAAGTTCACCCCTCCACTTT CATRQGSSPLHF
16 TRBJ1-1 - TRBV6-5 TRBD1 TGTGCCAGCAGTTCCTTCCGGGACAGGGGAAGGACTGAAGCTTTCTTT CASSSFRDRGRTEAFF
15 TRBJ1-3 - TRBV10-3 - TGTGCCATCAGGGCTTCCGACGGGGGAGGAAACACCATATATTTT CAIRASDGGGNTIYF
16 TRBJ1-1 - TRBV5-4 - TGTGCCAGCAGTCTTGACCCGGACAGCGTGAACACTGAAGCTTTCTTT CASSLDPDSVNTEAFF
13 TRBJ2-1 - TRBV15 TRBD1 TGTGCCACCCGAGGGACAGCCTACAATGAGCAGTTCTTC CATRGTAYNEQFF
14 TRBJ2-1 few TRBV2 - TGTGCCAGCCCGGACTCGTCGGTTCCTAATGAGCAGTTCTTC CASPDSSVPNEQFF
14 TRBJ1-1 - TRBV6-1 - TGTGCCAGCAGTGAAGTAAACACGAACACTGAAGCTTTCTTT CASSEVNTNTEAFF
12 TRBJ2-2 - TRBV5-1 - TGCGCCAGCAGCTTGGACGGCGGGGAGCTGTTTTTT CASSLDGGELFF
15 TRBJ1-1 once TRBV5-1 - TGCGCCAGCAGCTTGGCCGTACAGGGGAACACTGAAGCTTTCTTT CASSLAVQGNTEAFF
14 TRBJ1-1 few TRBV6-1 - TGTGCCAGCACCCCAGGACAGTTGAACACTGAAGCTTTCTTT CASTPGQLNTEAFF
13 TRBJ1-1 - TRBV7-9 - TGTGCCAGCAGCAAACAGGGAAGCACTGAAGCTTTCTTT CASSKQGSTEAFF
14 TRBJ2-7 - TRBV2 - TGTGCCAGCAGTATGACAGGGGAGGGTTACGAGCAGTACTTC CASSMTGEGYEQYF
17 TRBJ2-3 - TRBV5-4 TRBD2 TGTGCCAGCACCCAAATGTACGGGGGGGGAACTGTCGATACGCAGTATTTT CASTQMYGGGTVDTQYF
14 TRBJ2-3 - TRBV6-5 - TGTGCCAGTAAGCCGGGACAACTCACAGATACGCAGTATTTT CASKPGQLTDTQYF
13 TRBJ2-1 - TRBV18 - TGTGCCAGCTCCTTCCTACAGGGAAATGAGCAGTTCTTC CASSFLQGNEQFF
13 TRBJ2-7 - TRBV29-1 TRBD1 TGCAGCGTTGAGGAACAGGGGGCAAGGGAGCAGTACTTC CSVEEQGAREQYF
15 TRBJ1-2 - TRBV5-4 - TGTGCCAGCAGCTTGAGGGGGGGTGGGGTCTATGGCTACACCTTC CASSLRGGGVYGYTF
16 TRBJ2-5 - TRBV7-6 TRBD1 TGTGCCAGCAGCCCGGAGGCGGGACAGGGGTGGGAGACCCAGTACTTC CASSPEAGQGWETQYF
16 TRBJ1-2 - TRBV4-1 - TGCGCCAGCAGCCAAATTATTGCTGCAGGCTTATATGGCTACACCTTC CASSQIIAAGLYGYTF
17 TRBJ2-3 - TRBV2 - TGTGCCAGCAGTGAGAATTGGGACTGGAGGGAGAGGAATACGCAGTATTTT CASSENWDWRERNTQYF
11 TRBJ2-7 - TRBV7-9 TRBD1 TGTGCCAGCAGCTTAGGACAGGGTCCCAGTTTC CASSLGQGPSF
16 TRBJ2-3 - TRBV9 TRBD2 TGTGCCAGCAGCTCTCGGACTAGCGAGACCACAGATACGCAGTATTTT CASSSRTSETTDTQYF
18 TRBJ1-2 - TRBV11-2 TRBD1 TGTGCCAGCAGCTTATCTACACCCGGGACAGGGATGAGTTATGGCTACACCTTC CASSLSTPGTGMSYGYTF
14 TRBJ1-5 - TRBV5-1 - TGCGCCAGCAGCCCGACGGGTAGCAATCAGCCCCAGCATTTT CASSPTGSNQPQHF
12 TRBJ1-1 - TRBV2 - TGTGCCGGGAACAGGGAGAACACTGAAGCTTTCTTT CAGNRENTEAFF
14 TRBJ2-3 - TRBV19 - TGTGCCAGTAGTATAGGAGGAAGCACAGATACGCAGTATTTT CASSIGGSTDTQYF
15 TRBJ1-2 - TRBV9 TRBD1 TGTGCCAGCAGCCCTCACGGTTCAGGGGGGTATGGCTACACCTTC CASSPHGSGGYGYTF
14 TRBJ2-3 - TRBV5-6 - TGTGCCAGCACCCCCCGGGACTCCTTGGATACGCAGTATTTT CASTPRDSLDTQYF
15 TRBJ2-7 - TRBV7-8 TRBD2 TGTGCCAGCAACTCTGGGGGGGGACCCTCCTACGAGCAGTACTTC CASNSGGGPSYEQYF
11 TRBJ2-7 - TRBV12-5 - TGTGCTAGTGGTTTGACGGGCGAGCAGTACTTC CASGLTGEQYF
16 TRBJ1-3 - TRBV9 - TGTGCCAGCAGCGTATTAGGCAGGGCCTCTGGAAACACCATATATTTT CASSVLGRASGNTIYF
15 TRBJ2-1 - TRBV6-5 TRBD2 TGTGCCAGCAGTACACTAGCGGGGGCCTTCGATGAGCAGTTCTTC CASSTLAGAFDEQFF
14 TRBJ2-7 - TRBV5-6 TRBD1 TGTGCCAGCAGTTTGGGGACAGGGAACTACGAGCAGTACTTC CASSLGTGNYEQYF
14 TRBJ1-6 - TRBV5-4 - TGTGCCAGCAGCCCCTCGGAGTACAATTCACCCCTCCACTTT CASSPSEYNSPLHF
16 TRBJ1-5 once TRBV19 TRBD1 TGTGCCAGTAGCGCCCAGGGACAGGGGGGCAATCAGCCCCAGCATTTT CASSAQGQGGNQPQHF
13 TRBJ1-1 - TRBV18 - TGTGCCAGCTCACAGGGAGGTCACACTGAAGCTTTCTTT CASSQGGHTEAFF
14 TRBJ2-1 - TRBV5-4 TRBD2 TGTGCCAGCAGCCGAACTAGCGCTAATAATGAGCAGTTCTTC CASSRTSANNEQFF
14 TRBJ2-1 - TRBV11-3 - TGTGCCAGCAGCTTATACGGGGGAGACAATGAGCAGTTCTTC CASSLYGGDNEQFF
14 TRBJ1-2 - TRBV19 TRBD1 TGTGCCAGTAGTATATTGGCAGGGGGCGTTGGCTACACCTTC CASSILAGGVGYTF
14 TRBJ2-7 once TRBV7-9 - TGTGCCAGCAGCTTTACAGGGTGGGAGTACGAGCAGTACTTC CASSFTGWEYEQYF
13 TRBJ1-5 - TRBV2 - TGTGCCAGCATGAGACTCTCCAATCAGCCCCAGCATTTT CASMRLSNQPQHF
14 TRBJ2-1 - TRBV19 TRBD2 TGTGCCAGTAGTATAGTCGGCGGGGGGGATGAGCAGTTCTTC CASSIVGGGDEQFF
11 TRBJ2-3 - TRBV11-2 - TGTGCCAGCAGCCCAACAGATACGCAGTATTTT CASSPTDTQYF